This T cell receptor (beta chain) was recorded in a study of cytomegalovirus exposure and HLA in healthy donors. General study results and limits: Researchers reported from a later analysis that most CMV-associated TCR beta chains appeared HLA-restricted. A later analysis linked a missense DCLRE1C variant to TCR beta V- and J-gene trimming.

PCR was performed using 60 Vbeta and 13 Jbeta primers. Method: immunoSEQ multiplex PCR; TCRdb's copy keeps in-frame clones and lacks some. The top ten hold 4.6% of the sample, which has around 91,000 clones, approximately 78% seen once. The length of the CDR3 is 13 residues. Trimming shortened V by 3 bases and J by 7 bases, and 12 bases separated the two germline ends. Germline V lookup: CDR1 MGHDK, CDR2 SYGVNS. With respect to this clone: Its antigen is currently unknown.

The V call is TRBV25-1, the J call TRBJ1-2; a weak D match, TRBD1 (5 bases). The material sequenced was PBMCs. The receptor comes from a woman in her thirties or forties in good health and CMV-seropositive. CDR3: CASSEGGTIGYTF. The DNA for the CDR3 is TGTGCCAGCAGTGAGGGGGGGACGATTGGCTACACCTTC.